This T cell receptor beta chain was obtained from a study of shared clonotypes between healthy human individuals. Study observations and caveats: Estimated clonotype richness was generally higher in naive than memory subsets. What rarefaction showed was incomplete sorted-subset sequencing despite large depth.

Naive CD8 cells, CD45RO-negative and positively selected for CCR7, excluded terminally differentiated effector memory CD45RA+ cells. HIV-negative, healthy adults without recent acute infections or vaccinations were the donors. TCRdb's table, derived via immunoSEQ multiplex PCR, lists solely in-frame clones and lacks some. Of about 580,000 clones listed, roughly 98% are singletons. V shed 4 bases and J shed 5 bases, with 17 bases lying between them. The CDR3 runs 15 residues. Germline lookup yields CDR1 SGHVS and CDR2 FQNEAQ. A single count supports this clone. Its specificity is not known. This rearrangement joins TRBV7-8 to TRBJ2-5; unclear D gene. This receptor was taken from a man younger than 45 in good health. The sequenced sample was naive CD8+ T cells sorted from blood. This CDR3 reads CASSYSPGPFETQYF. The DNA of the CDR3 is TGTGCCAGCAGCTACTCACCGGGCCCCTTTGAGACCCAGTACTTC.